This T cell receptor beta chain was profiled in a study of blood T cell repertoires in COVID-19. Across the whole study: Nucleic acid was either cDNA or gDNA, and it came from T cells, B-cell-depleted T cells, or PBMCs.

The repertoire was sequenced with immunoSEQ multiplex PCR; TCRdb's copy has only in-frame clones and lacks some. The sample shows a few hundred thousand clones, roughly nine tenths of them seen only once. Germline-derived CDR1 and CDR2 are GTSNPN and SVGIG (reference sequence). V lost 3 bases and J lost 8; bases outside the gene matches: 9. This CDR3 is 14 amino acids long. The TCR originated in a man aged 30 to 39 who had recovered from COVID-19. Sequenced material: PBMCs or T cells enriched from blood (not recorded which). This sequence joins TRBV30 and TRBJ2-2, with TRBD2 matching 7 bases. For the CDR3, the DNA is TGTGCCTGGAGGCGTAGGACTAGTAATGGGGAGCTGTTTTTT. Protein: CAWRRRTSNGELFF.